This T cell receptor beta chain is drawn from a study of long-term antiretroviral therapy in people with HIV. Notes on the study in general: Those clones which expanded before ART made up the dominant part of the repertoire at all time points.

Regarding this clone: What it binds is unknown.

Treatment for every participant with HIV took place in the United States. Until DNA extraction, the samples held between roughly 1-10 million cryopreserved PBMC. CDR1 is MNHNY and CDR2 is SVGAGI in the germline V gene (reference sequence). The CDR3 is 16 residues long. V lost 6 bases to trimming and J lost 2 bases, with 19 bases between them. Version v3.0 of the immunoSEQ assay was performed at survey level. The sequencing target was about 35,000-55,000 T-cell genomes per sample. Libraries were prepared by immunoSEQ multiplex PCR; TCRdb keeps only in-frame clonotypes and omits some of them. This sample has 10,000 to 15,000 clones, with roughly 80% found just once.

The chain uses TRBV6-6 and TRBJ1-2, with unresolved D. This TCR derives from a woman aged 40 to 55 with HIV. Sequences were derived from unsorted PBMCs, sampled 0.8 years before starting antiretroviral therapy. In DNA, the CDR3 is TGTGCCAGCAGCGACCCAAGATCTCTCGGCAACTATGGCTACACCTTC. Protein sequence: CASSDPRSLGNYGYTF.